The text below deals with one T cell receptor beta chain. These data originate in a study of shared clonotypes between healthy human individuals. The overall study: Donor ages ranged 18 to 49 years: a couple of women, a few men.

In germline, CDR1 is SGHNT, CDR2 YENEEA. This CDR3 has 14 amino acids. Trimming took off 5 bases at V and 2 bases at J, with 13 bases between the two ends. Once extracted for a subset, genomic DNA was divided evenly among several immunoSEQ plates. The table came from immunoSEQ multiplex PCR; TCRdb's copy has only in-frame clones and leaves some out. The sample has 2,500,000 or so clones; approximately 90% are singletons. Sequencing input: naive CD4+ T cells from PBMCs. Subset indicated: CD45RA+ positively selected. V and J are TRBV11-3 and TRBJ2-7; possibly TRBD1 for D (5 bases). The receptor's source is a man aged 18 to 30 in good health. Some clones in this sample may be carry-over from other donors' samples. This CDR3 reads CASSEPDRPYEQYF. The CDR3 DNA follows: TGTGCCAGCAGCGAACCAGACAGACCCTACGAGCAGTACTTC.